A selection of T cell receptor beta chains follows, all from one sample in a study of neurological immune-mediated disorders. One entry per CDR3 protein, called by TCRdb with MiXCR from the 5' RACE reads. The sample carries about 44,000 distinct CDR3 sequences, roughly 21% recorded once. Sequenced material: PBMCs. The receptors stem from a man in his 60s with HTLV-1-associated myelopathy (HAM/TSP). Both conserved end residues are part of each CDR3. A D gene is named only where the DNA matches it firmly. Clone size is shown for a subset of rows, as once, few, many or a class of expanded clone.

v_gene: TRBV5-1
d_gene: .
j_gene: TRBJ2-1
abundance: many
CDR3nt: TGCGCCAGCAGCTTAGAATCCCGTTACAATGAGCAGTTCTTC
CDR3aa: CASSLESRYNEQFF

v_gene: TRBV5-1
d_gene: .
j_gene: TRBJ2-1
abundance: many
CDR3nt: TGCGCCAGCAGCTTGTCGGCCGTTTTGGGCAATGAGCAGTTCTTC
CDR3aa: CASSLSAVLGNEQFF

v_gene: TRBV6-6
d_gene: .
j_gene: TRBJ2-6
abundance: many
CDR3nt: TGTGCCAGCAGTCCCTACCCACCAGGGTCTGGGGCCAACGTCCTGACTTTC
CDR3aa: CASSPYPPGSGANVLTF

v_gene: TRBV6-2/TRBV6-3
d_gene: .
j_gene: TRBJ1-1
abundance: many
CDR3nt: TGTGCCACAACAGGGTCCCCCCCAGGCGAAGAAGCTTTCTTT
CDR3aa: CATTGSPPGEEAFF

v_gene: TRBV7-8
d_gene: .
j_gene: TRBJ2-1
abundance: many
CDR3nt: TGTGCCAGCAGCCTTAGGACGGACAATGAGCAGTTCTTC
CDR3aa: CASSLRTDNEQFF

v_gene: TRBV20-1
d_gene: TRBD2
j_gene: TRBJ2-2
abundance: once
CDR3nt: TGCAGTACTGGCGGGGGACTAGCGGGGAACACCGGGGAGCTGTTTTTT
CDR3aa: CSTGGGLAGNTGELFF

v_gene: TRBV20-1
d_gene: .
j_gene: TRBJ1-2
abundance: many
CDR3nt: TGCAGTGCTGGGGGTAGGACTGGACCCTATGGCTACACCTTC
CDR3aa: CSAGGRTGPYGYTF

v_gene: TRBV29-1
d_gene: TRBD2
j_gene: TRBJ2-3
abundance: .
CDR3nt: TGCAGCGGGACCGGACTAGCGGAGACCACAGATACGCGGTATTTT
CDR3aa: CSGTGLAETTDTRYF

v_gene: TRBV15
d_gene: .
j_gene: TRBJ2-7
abundance: many
CDR3nt: TGTGCCACCAGCAGAGATATAGCGCAGGGAGAGCAGTACTTC
CDR3aa: CATSRDIAQGEQYF

v_gene: TRBV6-1
d_gene: .
j_gene: TRBJ2-2
abundance: many
CDR3nt: TGTGCCAGCAGTGGTAGCCTGAACACCGGGGAGCTGTTTTTT
CDR3aa: CASSGSLNTGELFF

v_gene: TRBV11-2
d_gene: .
j_gene: TRBJ2-5
abundance: many
CDR3nt: TGTGCCAGCAGCTTAGCCTCGTACCAAGAGACCCAGTACTTC
CDR3aa: CASSLASYQETQYF

v_gene: TRBV20-1
d_gene: .
j_gene: TRBJ1-4
abundance: many
CDR3nt: TGCAGTGCTTTAGGTGGACCTGGGATCGAAAAACTGTTTTTT
CDR3aa: CSALGGPGIEKLFF

v_gene: TRBV21-1
d_gene: .
j_gene: TRBJ1-6
abundance: .
CDR3nt: TGTGCCAGCAGAGAAAATTCACCCCTCCACTTT
CDR3aa: CASRENSPLHF

v_gene: TRBV7-2
d_gene: .
j_gene: TRBJ2-5
abundance: many
CDR3nt: TGTGCCAGCAGTTTAGGCGGGACGTATAAAGAGACCCAGTACTTC
CDR3aa: CASSLGGTYKETQYF

v_gene: TRBV9
d_gene: .
j_gene: TRBJ2-2
abundance: many
CDR3nt: TGTGCCAGCAGCGTAGGTAACAGAGACACCGGGGAGCTGTTTTTT
CDR3aa: CASSVGNRDTGELFF

v_gene: TRBV12-3/TRBV12-4
d_gene: .
j_gene: TRBJ1-5
abundance: many
CDR3nt: TGTGCCAGCACCACAGCTTCTAATCAGCCCCAGCATTTT
CDR3aa: CASTTASNQPQHF

v_gene: TRBV7-9
d_gene: TRBD1
j_gene: TRBJ1-2
abundance: many
CDR3nt: TGTGCCAGCAGCTTAGACGGGACAGCCCGCATAATTTATGGCTACACCTTC
CDR3aa: CASSLDGTARIIYGYTF

v_gene: TRBV20-1
d_gene: TRBD2
j_gene: TRBJ2-1
abundance: many
CDR3nt: TGCAGTGCTAGAGAATTAAGCGGGAGTGGCCATGAGCAGTTCTTC
CDR3aa: CSARELSGSGHEQFF

v_gene: TRBV5-1
d_gene: TRBD2
j_gene: TRBJ2-7
abundance: many
CDR3nt: TGCGCCAGCAGCCCTACTAGCGGGCGGACCTACGAGCAGTACTTC
CDR3aa: CASSPTSGRTYEQYF

v_gene: TRBV28
d_gene: .
j_gene: TRBJ2-1
abundance: many
CDR3nt: TGTGCCACTTCCTCGGGGCTGGGGGGTGAGCAGTTCTTC
CDR3aa: CATSSGLGGEQFF

v_gene: TRBV2
d_gene: .
j_gene: TRBJ2-2
abundance: many
CDR3nt: TGTGCCAGCAGCCCCCTAAAGGGCGGGGAGCTGTTTTTT
CDR3aa: CASSPLKGGELFF

v_gene: TRBV3-1
d_gene: TRBD1
j_gene: TRBJ2-7
abundance: .
CDR3nt: TGTGCCAGCAGCCACCCGGGACAGGGAGTCTACGAGCAGTACTTC
CDR3aa: CASSHPGQGVYEQYF

v_gene: TRBV12-5
d_gene: .
j_gene: TRBJ1-1
abundance: once
CDR3nt: TGTGCTAGTGGTTTGGTCTACACTGAAGCTTTCTTT
CDR3aa: CASGLVYTEAFF

v_gene: TRBV5-4
d_gene: .
j_gene: TRBJ1-1
abundance: .
CDR3nt: TGTGCCAGCAGCCCGGCACAGGGAAGCGTGAACACTGAAGCTTTCTTT
CDR3aa: CASSPAQGSVNTEAFF

v_gene: TRBV4-2
d_gene: .
j_gene: TRBJ1-3
abundance: few
CDR3nt: TGTGCCAGCAGCCCTTCACTGCAGGCTTCTGGAAACACCATATATTTT
CDR3aa: CASSPSLQASGNTIYF

v_gene: TRBV2
d_gene: TRBD1
j_gene: TRBJ1-5
abundance: .
CDR3nt: TGTGCCAGTGAGTGGGACAGGGACATGCAGCCCCAGCATTTT
CDR3aa: CASEWDRDMQPQHF

v_gene: TRBV7-8
d_gene: .
j_gene: TRBJ2-7
abundance: many
CDR3nt: TGTGCCAGCAGCTTTGGGGAGCACTACGAGCAGTACTTC
CDR3aa: CASSFGEHYEQYF

v_gene: TRBV5-5
d_gene: .
j_gene: TRBJ2-1
abundance: many
CDR3nt: TGTGCCAGCAGCGTACAGGGTGTCACCTACAATGAGCAGTTCTTC
CDR3aa: CASSVQGVTYNEQFF

v_gene: TRBV7-2
d_gene: .
j_gene: TRBJ2-1
abundance: medium-sized
CDR3nt: TGTGCCAGCAGCATTGGACAGCACAATGAGCAGTTCTTC
CDR3aa: CASSIGQHNEQFF

v_gene: TRBV6-5
d_gene: TRBD1
j_gene: TRBJ2-7
abundance: .
CDR3nt: TGTGCCAGCAGCTCATGGGACAGGGGGAACTACGAGCAGTACTTC
CDR3aa: CASSSWDRGNYEQYF

v_gene: TRBV18
d_gene: TRBD1
j_gene: TRBJ1-3
abundance: many
CDR3nt: TGTGCCAGCTCAATCGACAGGGTAAACGGAAACACCATATATTTT
CDR3aa: CASSIDRVNGNTIYF